The present entry profiles one T cell receptor (beta chain) with its context. Its antigen remains unidentified. The use of a sample-barcoded 5' primer and a J-beta primer mix characterized a second PCR of roughly 6 to 11 cycles. Each of the cDNA molecules was tagged by a template-switch adaptor with 12 random nucleotides. Each of the samples gave a minimum of 2.5 million paired-end reads that contained CDR3. TCRdb passed the 5' RACE reads through MiXCR, listing each CDR3 protein once. The sample yields 1.5 million to 2 million distinct CDR3 sequences, 28% seen once. This record belongs to a study of blood T cells in healthy people across ages. General observations from the study: There was a strong correlation between TCR beta diversity and naive T cell percentage.

The CDR3 is made up of 15 amino acids. J was trimmed by 2 bases and V by 1 base; bases with no gene match: 4. Germline V lookup: CDR1 LGHDT, CDR2 YNNKEL (reference sequence). The origin of this receptor is a young woman in good health. The sample consisted of blood. The chain carries TRBV3-1 and TRBJ2-7; 8 bases agree with TRBD2. CDR3 in amino acids: CASSQVVGGAYEQYF. As DNA, the CDR3 is TGTGCCAGCAGCCAAGTCGTCGGGGGGGCCTACGAGCAGTACTTC.